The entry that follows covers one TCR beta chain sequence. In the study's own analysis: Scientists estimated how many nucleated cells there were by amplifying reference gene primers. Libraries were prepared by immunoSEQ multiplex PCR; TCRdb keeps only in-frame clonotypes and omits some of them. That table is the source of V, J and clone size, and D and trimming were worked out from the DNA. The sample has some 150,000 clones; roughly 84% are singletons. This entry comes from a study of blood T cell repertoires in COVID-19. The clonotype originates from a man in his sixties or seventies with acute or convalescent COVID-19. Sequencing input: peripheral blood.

CDR3 sequence: CASTGTGTEAFF. DNA for the CDR3: TGTGCCAGCACCGGGACAGGGACTGAAGCTTTCTTT. The chain is built from TRBV6-6 and TRBJ1-1; TRBD1 matches 9 bases. Germline V CDR1 and CDR2: MNHNY, SVGAGI (reference sequence). V lost 7 bases, J lost 5 bases, and 2 bases stayed unmatched. The CDR3 loop spans 12 amino acids.